This TCR beta chain was sequenced during a study of CXCR3-negative and CXCR3-positive naive CD8 T cells. Overall study: The study obtained 140 million or so TRB reads, about 1.5 +/- 0.3 million per library.

In preparing the TRB cDNA libraries, 5' RACE with UMI labels was used. TCRdb derives one entry per CDR3 protein from the 5' RACE reads, leaving out DNA. The sample holds 130,000 to 150,000 distinct CDR3 sequences. Concerning this clonotype itself: Its antigen is currently unknown.

Broader study findings: CXCR3-negative naive cells had less hydrophobic TRB CDR3s than did CXCR3-positive naive cells. Naive cells used TRBV-TRBJ genes in much the same way whether CXCR3-negative or CXCR3-positive; memory cells did not.

This CDR3 is built from 15 residues. In germline, CDR1 is SGHRS, CDR2 YFSETQ. The chain employs TRBV5-1 and TRBJ2-1; TCRdb names TRBD2, which stays unverified in the absence of DNA. This clonotype was obtained from a human donor in good health. Some clones in this sample may be carry-over from other donors' samples. Sequenced: naive CXCR3+ CD8+ T cells from blood. Subset of the sample: CD45RO-CCR7+CD27+CD95- naive CD8+ T cells expressing CXCR3 (TNR3+). The CDR3 spells CASSLMGLVYNEQFF.